The 20 T cell receptor beta chains listed next were all sequenced from one sample in a study of metastatic and nonmetastatic thyroid tumors. No patient received treatment before thyroid surgery. With MiXCR, TCRdb reprocessed the PCR reads. The table includes some 26,000 clones, approximately 22% detected once. The material sequenced was adjacent normal tissue. All receptors come from a female donor with papillary thyroid cancer or a benign thyroid nodule (not recorded which). Some clones in this sample may be carry-over from other donors' samples.

This clone was detected many times. The gene calls are TRBV7-9 and TRBJ2-5; D gene uncertain. CDR1 is SEHNR, CDR2 FQNEAQ, per germline (reference sequence). The CDR3 is 15 amino acids. Trimming took 5 bases from V and 4 from J, leaving 17 bases between them. The CDR3 region has the DNA TGTGCCAGCAGCCGAACGAGGACCCCGGGAGAGACCCAGTACTTC. Residues: CASSRTRTPGETQYF.

Comments on this clone: The junction and the germline gene differ at one end; a read error may be behind it. The rearrangement links TRBV11-2 to TRBJ2-1; TRBD2 agrees at 8 bases. The V gene's germline CDR1 is SGHAT and CDR2 FQNNGV. CDR3 length equals 13 residues. CDR3 protein: CASRVLAANEHFF. CDR3 nucleotide sequence: TGTGCCAGCAGGGTACTAGCGGCCAATGAGCATTTCTTC.

In this sample, this clone turned up a few times. The rearrangement links TRBV28 to TRBJ1-5; weak D call: TRBD1 (6 bases). Germline CDR1 and CDR2: MDHEN and SYDVKM. The CDR3 covers 14 residues. The V end was cut by 3 bases, the J end by 12 bases, with 18 bases between. CDR3 nucleotides: TGTGCCAGCAGTTTTCAGGGGCTCAATCAGTACCAGCATTTT. It encodes CASSFQGLNQYQHF.

This clone is medium-sized within its sample. This chain links TRBV11-1 with TRBJ2-7; the D is unclear. The germline CDR1 and CDR2 sequences are SGHAT and FQDESV (reference sequence). The CDR3 loop spans 12 amino acids. V lost 5 bases, J lost 5 bases, and 10 bases lay in between. The CDR3 DNA reads TGTGCCAGCAGCACACGACTGGACGAGCAGTACTTC. It is translated as CASSTRLDEQYF.

By sample fraction, this clone is medium-sized. The chain is built from TRBV2 and TRBJ2-7; D is uncertain. The CDR3 totals 14 residues. Trimming pared 4 bases from V and 0 bases from J, leaving 10 bases between. The germline V gene encodes CDR1 SNHLY and CDR2 FYNNEI. This CDR3 is CASSVPVPSYEQYF. The CDR3 coding sequence is TGTGCCAGCAGTGTCCCAGTCCCCTCCTACGAGCAGTACTTC.

This clone was counted at least ten times. The rearrangement joins TRBV6-1 to TRBJ2-5, with a weak D call TRBD1 (6 bases). Trimming took 5 bases from V and 4 from J, leaving 11 bases between them. The germline CDR1 and CDR2 sequences are MNHNS and SASEGT. The CDR3 extends over 13 amino acids. CDR3 sequence reads: CASSKPGVETQYF. The CDR3 region has the DNA TGTGCCAGCAGTAAACCAGGGGTAGAGACCCAGTACTTC.

This clone showed up many times. This sequence joins TRBV20-1 and TRBJ1-4, with 7 bases that match TRBD1. Trimming removed 1 base from V and 8 bases from J; junction bases left unmatched: 4. CDR1 is DFQATT and CDR2 is SNEGSKA in the germline V gene (reference sequence). The CDR3 has 13 amino acids. The CDR3 region is CSARVGQEEKLFF. As DNA, the CDR3 is TGCAGTGCTAGAGTAGGACAGGAAGAAAAACTGTTTTTT.

This clone is deemed medium-sized. The chain joins TRBV19 to TRBJ1-2; 7 nucleotides agree with TRBD1. This CDR3 is 14 amino acids long. With 6 bases clipped from V and 8 bases from J, the junction kept 12 bases outside the gene matches. CDR1 is LNHDA, CDR2 SQIVND, per germline (reference sequence). CDR3 residues: CASRLQGGAGGYTF. The CDR3 DNA is TGTGCCAGTAGACTCCAGGGGGGGGCGGGAGGCTACACCTTC.

This clone occurred a few times. The rearrangement uses TRBV27 and TRBJ2-3; 8 bases agree with TRBD2. CDR3 length: 17 residues. Germline values: CDR1 MNHEY, CDR2 SMNVEV (reference sequence). With 6 bases clipped from V and 4 bases from J, the junction kept 15 bases outside the gene matches. This chain's CDR3 is CASSFEIVPTSADTQYF. In DNA, the CDR3 is TGTGCCAGCAGCTTTGAGATTGTACCGACTAGCGCAGATACGCAGTATTTT.

As regards this clone: A junction end diverges from the germline sequence, so it may reflect a read error. The sample has other DNA sequences that encode this CDR3 too. This chain uses TRBV19 with TRBJ2-7; maybe TRBD2 (6 bases). The CDR3 loop spans 15 amino acids. The germline gives CDR1 LNHDA, CDR2 SQIVND (reference sequence). The chain's CDR3 is CASSSDPMSSYEQYF. CDR3 nucleotide sequence: TGTGCCAGTTCTAGCGACCCCATGAGCTCCTATGAGCAGTACTTC.

The sample holds a few counts of this clone. At one end the junction does not follow the germline gene, possibly because of a read error. The chain recombines TRBV28 with TRBJ1-5; D not certain. The CDR3 runs 13 residues. Germline CDR1 reads MDHEN; CDR2 reads SYDVKM. CDR3 DNA: TGTGCCAGCAGTGATCTCCTAAGGGAGCCCAAGCATTTC. Its protein product is CASSDLLREPKHF.

As concerns this clone: The junction departs from germline at one end; a sequencing error may be responsible. The chain carries TRBV20-1 and TRBJ2-7; D is undetermined. The CDR3 totals 12 residues. The germline V gene encodes CDR1 DFQATT and CDR2 SNEGSKA (reference sequence). CDR3 nucleotides: TGCAGTGCTAGATATAATGGCTTAGAGCAGTGCTTC. Protein: CSARYNGLEQCF.

This clone has a count of ten or more. A much larger clone sits a single nucleotide away, making a read error possible. V is TRBV6-2 or TRBV6-3 and J is TRBJ1-5; TRBD1 might be the D (6 bases). Germline V gene data show CDR1 as MNHEY and CDR2 as SVGEGT. This CDR3 is built from 16 residues. The CDR3 is CASSYPGVLSNRPQHF. CDR3 DNA: TGTGCCAGCAGTTACCCAGGGGTTCTGAGCAATCGGCCCCAGCATTTT.

This chain connects TRBV5-1 to TRBJ1-1; TRBD1 aligns across 7 bases. Germline V gives CDR1 SGHRS, CDR2 YFSETQ. After removal of 6 bases from V and 5 bases from J, the junction contained 7 bases not matched to a gene. This CDR3 has 13 amino acids. Here the CDR3 DNA reads TGCGCCAGCACCCAAACAGGGGAAACTGAAGCTTTCTTT. Its protein product is CASTQTGETEAFF.

Turning to this clone: Other DNA sequences within the sample encode an identical CDR3. This chain uses TRBV3-1 with TRBJ2-5, with 8 bases that match TRBD1. This CDR3 has 15 amino acids. The V gene end was trimmed by 3 bases and the J gene end by 4 bases; junction bases not matched to a gene: 7. Germline loops: CDR1 LGHDT, CDR2 YNNKEL (reference sequence). For the CDR3, the DNA is TGTGCCAGCAGCCAGTCCGGGACAGGTGGAGAGACCCAGTACTTC. Amino acids: CASSQSGTGGETQYF.

A few counts support this clone. One end of the junction does not line up with germline, which may come from a read error. The rearrangement uses TRBV6-2 or TRBV6-3 and TRBJ2-1, with TRBD1 as a possible D gene (5 bases). CDR3 length: 15 amino acids. Germline CDR1 and CDR2: MNHEY and SVGEGT. CDR3 loop: CASSFDSGGYNEQFF. CDR3 in DNA: TGTGCTAGCAGTTTTGACAGTGGTGGATACAATGAGCAGTTCTTC.

This clone was seen many times. The V call is TRBV15, the J call TRBJ1-2; 8 nucleotides line up with TRBD1. CDR1 is LNHNV and CDR2 is YYDKDF in the germline V gene (reference sequence). V dropped 3 bases and J dropped 8; count of bases not matched to a gene: 5. This CDR3 has 13 residues. CDR3 in amino acids: CATSSSTGAGYTF. CDR3 sequence (DNA): TGTGCCACCAGCAGTTCGACAGGGGCCGGCTACACCTTC. Looking up the rest from reference TRBV15 and TRBJ1-2 gives the full variable domain: DAMVIQNPRYQVTQFGKPVTLSCSQTLNHNVMYWYQQKSSQAPKLLFHYYDKDFNNEADTPDNFQSRRPNTSFCFLDIRSPGLGDTAMYLCATSSSTGAGYTFGSGTRLTVV.

Points on this clone: Germline is not matched at one junction end, which may reflect a read error. This chain connects TRBV7-3 to TRBJ2-1, with D maybe TRBD2 (5 bases). The length of the CDR3 is 15 residues. Germline CDR1 SGHTA, CDR2 FQGTGA. In DNA, the CDR3 is TGTGCCAGCAGCCCTGGTACTGGTCCGGGGAATGAGCAGTCCTTC. The encoded protein is CASSPGTGPGNEQSF.

This chain links TRBV2 with TRBJ2-7; 8 positions match TRBD1. The CDR3 sequence is 15 residues long. Per the germline V gene, CDR1 is SNHLY and CDR2 is FYNNEI. V shed 8 bases, J shed 0 bases, and the junction held 9 bases outside the gene matches. The CDR3 spells CASLPGGFRSYEQYF. CDR3 in DNA: TGTGCCAGCTTGCCAGGGGGCTTCCGCTCCTACGAGCAGTACTTC.

This clone was detected a few times. One end of the junction is discordant with germline, which a read error may explain. The chain is built from TRBV2 and TRBJ1-3; weak D call: TRBD1 (6 bases). CDR1 SNHLY and CDR2 FYNNEI come from the germline V gene. There are 13 residues in the CDR3. CDR3 in amino acids: CASISGAGNTIYF. CDR3 nucleotides: TGTGCCAGCATCTCAGGGGCTGGAAACACCATATACTTT.